A selection of T cell receptor beta chains follows, all from one sample in a study of T cell responses to AZD1222 COVID-19 vaccine. Assay used: immunoSEQ multiplex PCR; TCRdb lists only in-frame clones, some missing. The table has some 180,000 clones, approximately 90% seen once; the top ten hold around 5.8%. This specimen was peripheral blood, taken on day 0 of AZD1222 vaccination. Source of these receptors: an adult in good health. Each CDR3 is given with its conserved first and last residue. The order of the fields is V gene, J gene, D gene, clone size, CDR3 protein, CDR3 DNA. D genes are given only for firm matches. Clone size appears in some rows only: once, few, many, or a class for an expanded clone.

TRBV28	TRBJ1-3	.	.	CASSLKGSTIYF	TGTGCCAGCAGTTTAAAGGGTAGTACCATATATTTT
TRBV2	TRBJ1-6	.	.	CASSETKGFSYNSPLHF	TGTGCCAGCAGTGAAACGAAGGGGTTCTCCTATAATTCACCCCTCCACTTT
TRBV7-2	TRBJ2-7	.	.	CASSLLLQSSYEQYF	TGTGCCAGCAGCTTGCTTTTGCAGAGCTCCTACGAGCAGTACTTC
TRBV4-3	TRBJ1-3	.	.	CASSQDPGAGNTIYF	TGCGCCAGCAGCCAAGACCCAGGGGCCGGAAACACCATATATTTT
TRBV7-2	TRBJ2-3	.	.	CASSLGLRVTTDTQYF	TGTGCCAGCAGCTTGGGCCTCCGGGTGACCACAGATACGCAGTATTTT
TRBV11-2	TRBJ2-3	TRBD2	.	CASSLVVFGSGGTDTQYF	TGTGCCAGCAGCTTAGTAGTGTTCGGTAGCGGGGGTACAGATACGCAGTATTTT
TRBV5-8	TRBJ1-5	.	once	CASSPRGQSNQPQHF	TGTGCCAGCAGCCCCAGAGGACAGAGCAATCAGCCCCAGCATTTT
TRBV5-4	TRBJ1-2	.	.	CASRDGSTLSYGYTF	TGTGCCAGCAGGGATGGATCCACCCTCTCCTATGGCTACACCTTC
TRBV27	TRBJ1-2	TRBD1	.	CASSGQGGGYTF	TGTGCCAGCTCCGGACAGGGAGGTGGCTACACCTTC
TRBV9	TRBJ2-2	.	.	CASSVTSGQSYTGELFF	TGTGCCAGCAGCGTAACTAGTGGGCAATCGTACACCGGGGAGCTGTTTTTT
TRBV29-1	TRBJ2-7	TRBD1	.	CSVVNRGNYEQYF	TGCAGCGTTGTCAACAGGGGAAACTACGAGCAGTACTTC
TRBV7-8	TRBJ2-1	TRBD2	few	CASSRGSGRARGEQFF	TGTGCCAGCAGCCGAGGAAGCGGGAGGGCCAGGGGTGAGCAGTTCTTC
TRBV28	TRBJ2-2	.	.	CASGTPGKDRMELFF	TGTGCCAGCGGGACCCCGGGGAAGGATCGAATGGAGCTGTTTTTT
TRBV5-6	TRBJ1-2	.	.	CASSLPPPNYGYTF	TGTGCCAGCAGCTTGCCGCCCCCTAACTATGGCTACACCTTC
TRBV29-1	TRBJ1-3	.	few	CSVEDATTGAGNTIYF	TGCAGCGTTGAAGATGCAACGACCGGCGCTGGAAACACCATATATTTT
TRBV6-8	TRBJ2-5	.	.	CASSYPESRRLGDGETQYF	TGTGCCAGCAGTTATCCTGAGTCGCGGAGGTTAGGCGACGGGGAGACCCAGTACTTC
TRBV12-3/TRBV12-4	TRBJ2-3	TRBD2	.	CASLSSGGDTQYF	TGTGCCAGCCTTTCTAGCGGGGGGGATACGCAGTATTTT
TRBV5-4	TRBJ2-6	.	.	CASSSRGSGANVLTF	TGTGCCAGCAGCTCAAGGGGGTCTGGGGCCAACGTCCTGACTTTC
TRBV5-1	TRBJ2-2	.	.	CASSGGWENTGELFF	TGCGCCAGCAGCGGAGGGTGGGAGAACACCGGGGAGCTGTTTTTT
TRBV5-6	TRBJ1-2	.	.	CASSRGRGYGYTF	TGTGCCAGCAGCCGAGGCAGGGGCTATGGCTACACCTTC
TRBV5-5	TRBJ1-4	.	.	CASSLEQPNEKLFF	TGTGCCAGCAGCTTGGAACAGCCTAATGAAAAACTGTTTTTT
TRBV3-1/TRBV3-2	TRBJ2-3	.	.	CASSQGPLDTQYF	TGTGCCAGCAGCCAGGGACCATTGGATACGCAGTATTTT
TRBV7-8	TRBJ2-3	TRBD1	.	CASSYRGAHTDTQYF	TGTGCCAGCAGTTACAGGGGGGCACACACAGATACGCAGTATTTT
TRBV19	TRBJ1-2	TRBD1	.	CASSERGQGRVGGTNYGYTF	TGTGCCAGTAGCGAAAGGGGACAGGGCCGAGTCGGTGGGACTAACTATGGCTACACCTTC
TRBV28	TRBJ2-7	TRBD1	.	CASVSGQGSYEQYF	TGTGCCAGCGTCTCAGGACAGGGCTCCTACGAGCAGTACTTC
TRBV6-6	TRBJ1-1	.	.	CASSLTGLGAANTEAFF	TGTGCCAGCAGTCTTACGGGGCTTGGGGCCGCGAACACTGAAGCTTTCTTT
TRBV5-4	TRBJ2-7	.	.	CASSLVGVRYEQYF	TGTGCCAGCAGCTTGGTAGGGGTAAGGTACGAGCAGTACTTC
TRBV27	TRBJ2-2	.	.	CASSLPTGRSTGELFF	TGTGCCAGCAGTCTCCCAACAGGGAGGTCCACCGGGGAGCTGTTTTTT
TRBV3-1/TRBV3-2	TRBJ2-3	.	.	CASSQRPQDTQYF	TGTGCCAGCAGCCAACGGCCGCAGGATACGCAGTATTTT
TRBV24-1	TRBJ2-1	TRBD2	.	CATSDRTSGSTYEQFF	TGTGCCACCAGTGATCGGACTAGCGGGTCTACTTATGAGCAGTTCTTC